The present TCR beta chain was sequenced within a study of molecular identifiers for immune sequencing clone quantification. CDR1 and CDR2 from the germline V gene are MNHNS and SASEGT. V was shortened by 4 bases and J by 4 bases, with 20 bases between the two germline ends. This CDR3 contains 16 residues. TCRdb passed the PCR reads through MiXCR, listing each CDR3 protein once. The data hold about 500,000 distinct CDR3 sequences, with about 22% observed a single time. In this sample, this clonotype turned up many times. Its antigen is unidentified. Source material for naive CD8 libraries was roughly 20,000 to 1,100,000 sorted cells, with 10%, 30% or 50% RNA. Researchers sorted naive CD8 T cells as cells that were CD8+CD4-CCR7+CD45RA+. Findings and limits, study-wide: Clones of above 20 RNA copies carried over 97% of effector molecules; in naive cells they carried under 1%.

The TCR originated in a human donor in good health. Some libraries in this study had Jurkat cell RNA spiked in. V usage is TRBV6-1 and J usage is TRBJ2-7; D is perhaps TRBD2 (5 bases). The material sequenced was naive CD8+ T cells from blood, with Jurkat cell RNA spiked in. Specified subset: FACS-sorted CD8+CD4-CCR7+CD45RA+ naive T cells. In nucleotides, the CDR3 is TGTGCCAGCAGTGTGAGGTCTGACGGAGGAATATACGAGCAGTACTTC. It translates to CASSVRSDGGIYEQYF.